What follows are 28 T cell receptor beta chains derived from one specimen sequenced in a study of blood T cell repertoires in COVID-19. Clones were sequenced by immunoSEQ multiplex PCR, and TCRdb holds only the in-frame ones, with some missing. The sample carries about 260,000 clones, around 84% recorded once. Sequences were obtained from peripheral blood. Receptor source: an older woman with COVID-19, enrolled during active disease.

Worth noting for this clone: The junction shows a germline mismatch at one end, possibly a read error. V usage is TRBV27 and J usage is TRBJ2-7, with 9 bases aligning to TRBD2. The CDR3 spans 17 residues. The germline V gene has CDR1 MNHEY and CDR2 SMNVEV (reference sequence). DNA of the CDR3: TGTGCCAGCAGTCCCGCAGCTTTCGGGACTAGCTCCCACGAGCAGTACTTC. It codes for CASSPAAFGTSSHEQYF.

The chain combines TRBV6-5 with TRBJ2-5; TRBD2 is a possible D gene (5 bases). The CDR3 extends over 14 amino acids. Germline values: CDR1 MNHEY, CDR2 SVGAGI. Trimming took 6 bases from V and 4 from J, leaving 15 bases between them. The CDR3 reads CASRPTPGRETQYF. DNA of the CDR3: TGTGCCAGCAGACCCACTCCGGGAAGAGAGACCCAGTACTTC.

V and J are TRBV6-5 and TRBJ1-1; 7 positions match TRBD1. The V gene end was trimmed by 6 bases and the J gene end by 1 base; junction bases not matched to a gene: 8. CDR1 MNHEY and CDR2 SVGAGI come from the germline V gene. The CDR3 sequence is 15 residues long. The CDR3 here is CASREAGGRNTEAFF. CDR3 nucleotide sequence: TGTGCCAGCAGGGAGGCAGGGGGGCGGAACACTGAAGCTTTCTTT.

The chain combines TRBV18 with TRBJ1-1; tentative D call: TRBD1 (6 bases). The CDR3 totals 13 residues. Trimming took off 6 bases at V and 1 base at J, with 9 bases between the two ends. Germline CDR1 is KGHSH and CDR2 is LQKENI. CDR3 DNA: TGTGCCAGCTCCGACAGGTCGAACACTGAAGCTTTCTTT. Translation gives CASSDRSNTEAFF.

The chain links TRBV27 to TRBJ1-1, with a tentative D call TRBD1 (5 bases). Germline CDR1 reads MNHEY; CDR2 reads SMNVEV (reference sequence). V lost 2 bases to trimming and J lost 0 bases, with 7 bases between them. The CDR3 is 14 residues long. The CDR3: CASSLHRMNTEAFF. Written as DNA, the CDR3 is TGTGCCAGCAGTTTACACAGGATGAACACTGAAGCTTTCTTT.

The chain is built from TRBV5-1 and TRBJ2-7, with D tentatively TRBD2 (6 bases). V was trimmed by 1 base and J by 6 bases, leaving 23 bases between them. The V gene's germline CDR1 is SGHRS and CDR2 YFSETQ. The CDR3 is made up of 17 amino acids. The CDR3 bases are TGCGCCAGCAGCTTGAATGCGCAGGTGTTAGGCGGGGCCGAGCAGTACTTC. Its translation is CASSLNAQVLGGAEQYF.

The chain combines TRBV9 with TRBJ2-5, with D tentatively TRBD1 (6 bases). The CDR3 runs 14 residues. Germline V gives CDR1 SGDLS, CDR2 YYNGEE. The V end lost 2 bases, the J end lost 1 base, and 9 bases lay between the germline ends. In DNA, the CDR3 is TGTGCCAGCAGCGTGACGGACAGCCAAGAGACCCAGTACTTC. Protein sequence: CASSVTDSQETQYF.

The V and J genes are TRBV5-1 and TRBJ2-1, with 7 bases aligning to TRBD2. Trimming at V came to 0 bases and at J to 7 bases, leaving 19 bases not matched to a gene. Germline loops: CDR1 SGHRS, CDR2 YFSETQ. The CDR3 contains 19 residues. CDR3 amino acids: CASSLGFETSRIEGNEQFF. The CDR3 DNA reads as TGCGCCAGCAGCTTGGGTTTCGAGACTAGCCGTATTGAAGGAAATGAGCAGTTCTTC.

V usage is TRBV5-1 and J usage is TRBJ2-2; 9 positions match TRBD2. J was trimmed by 6 bases and V by 6 bases; bases with no gene match: 15. This CDR3 region has 17 residues. Germline loops: CDR1 SGHRS, CDR2 YFSETQ. CDR3 DNA sequence: TGCGCCAGCACCTTTGCGGAGAGGTTAGCGGGAGCCGGGGAGCTGTTTTTT. Protein sequence: CASTFAERLAGAGELFF.

The chain couples TRBV19 to TRBJ2-7; 10 bases align to TRBD1. The V segment lost 0 bases and the J segment 6 bases; nucleotides outside the gene matches: 8. Germline CDR1 reads LNHDA; CDR2 reads SQIVND (reference sequence). The length of the CDR3 is 16 residues. CDR3 amino acids: CASSIDPGQGFSEQYF. The CDR3 nucleotides are TGTGCCAGTAGTATAGATCCGGGACAGGGGTTCTCCGAGCAGTACTTC.

The DNA of the CDR3 is TGTGCCAGCAGTTTTCCTCAGAGGTCCTACAATGAGCAGTTCTTC. Protein sequence: CASSFPQRSYNEQFF. The chain combines TRBV28 with TRBJ2-1; D is uncertain. The V gene lost 3 bases and the J gene lost 1 base, with 10 bases spanning the gap. This CDR3 is built from 15 residues. Germline assignment: CDR1 MDHEN and CDR2 SYDVKM.

CDR3: CAWSVTGNQPQHF. For the CDR3, the DNA is TGTGCCTGGAGTGTAACCGGGAATCAGCCCCAGCATTTT. This chain uses TRBV30 with TRBJ1-5; D unclear. Germline CDR1 GTSNPN, CDR2 SVGIG (reference sequence). Between the trimmed V and J ends, which lost 0 bases and 4 bases, there was a span of 7 bases. The CDR3 runs to 13 residues.

This rearrangement joins TRBV11-2 to TRBJ1-5; D not resolved. The germline gives CDR1 SGHAT, CDR2 FQNNGV. The CDR3 spans 13 residues. Trimming shortened V by 5 bases and J by 7 bases, and 12 bases separated the two germline ends. The CDR3 is CASSPNTGQPQHF. CDR3 DNA: TGTGCCAGCAGCCCAAACACGGGACAGCCCCAGCATTTT.

V gene TRBV6-2 or TRBV6-3 combines with J gene TRBJ2-1; 9 positions agree with TRBD2. Germline V gene data show CDR1 as MNHEY and CDR2 as SVGEGT. The J segment lost 8 bases and the V segment lost 0 bases, leaving 20 bases of the junction unmatched. The CDR3 is 20 residues long. The CDR3: CASSYSFGWGLAGEADEQFF. DNA for the CDR3: TGTGCCAGCAGTTACTCTTTTGGCTGGGGATTAGCGGGAGAGGCTGATGAGCAGTTCTTC.

This clone appeared a single time. V and J are TRBV24-1 and TRBJ1-1; TRBD1 aligns across 8 bases. The CDR3 totals 16 residues. Germline trimming cut 2 bases from V and 4 bases from J; bases unmatched to any gene: 8. CDR1 is KGHDR, CDR2 SFDVKD, per germline. CDR3 nucleotide sequence: TGTGCCACCAGTGATTCTCAGACAGGGGTGGTCACTGAAGCTTTCTTT. This sequence encodes CATSDSQTGVVTEAFF.

The gene calls are TRBV7-9 and TRBJ2-2, with D possibly matching TRBD1 (5 bases). The CDR3 is 14 amino acids. Germline loops: CDR1 SEHNR, CDR2 FQNEAQ (reference sequence). V gave up 5 bases and J gave up 3 bases, with 10 bases separating them. In DNA form, the CDR3 reads TGTGCCAGCAGCCCTCGACAGTACACCGGGGAGCTGTTTTTT. Its translation: CASSPRQYTGELFF.

This clone has a single count. The chain employs TRBV7-8 and TRBJ2-7; 11 positions agree with TRBD1. The CDR3 length is 15 residues. Germline loops: CDR1 SGHVS, CDR2 FQNEAQ. The V and J ends lost 1 base and 4 bases, in that order; junction bases with no gene match: 3. The CDR3 region is CASSLGDRGSYEQYF. CDR3 nucleotide sequence: TGTGCCAGCAGCTTAGGGGACAGGGGGTCTTACGAGCAGTACTTC.

J is TRBJ2-1 and V is TRBV18, with 11 nucleotides matching TRBD2. Germline CDR1 reads KGHSH; CDR2 reads LQKENI. The V segment lost 4 bases and the J segment 4 bases; nucleotides outside the gene matches: 9. The CDR3 length is 17 residues. CDR3 in amino acids: CASSRVTGLAAYNEQFF. CDR3 nucleotide sequence: TGTGCCAGCTCACGGGTAACGGGACTAGCGGCGTACAATGAGCAGTTCTTC. Full variable domain (remainder filled in from reference TRBV18 and TRBJ2-1): NAGVMQNPRHLVRRRGQEARLRCSPMKGHSHVYWYRQLPEEGLKFMVYLQKENIIDESGMPKERFSAEFPKEGPSILRIQQVVRGDSAAYFCASSRVTGLAAYNEQFFGPGTRLTVL.

The chain couples TRBV6-5 to TRBJ2-3; a possible D gene is TRBD1 (5 bases). The germline gives CDR1 MNHEY, CDR2 SVGAGI. The ends were cut back, 0 bases at V and 7 bases at J, with 11 bases in the middle. The CDR3 is 14 residues long. The CDR3 here is CASSYSRVGNTQYF. The CDR3 nucleotides are TGTGCCAGCAGTTACTCCAGGGTTGGGAATACGCAGTATTTT.

This chain joins TRBV5-1 and TRBJ1-1; D not resolved. Germline-derived CDR1 and CDR2 are SGHRS and YFSETQ. Between the trimmed V and J ends, which lost 2 bases and 4 bases, there was a span of 9 bases. The CDR3 is 13 residues long. CDR3 region: CASSFSAGTEAFF. For the CDR3, the DNA is TGCGCCAGCAGCTTCTCGGCGGGCACTGAAGCTTTCTTT.

This rearrangement joins TRBV5-5 to TRBJ2-1, with D tentatively TRBD2 (6 bases). V dropped 3 bases and J dropped 0 bases, with 10 bases sitting between them. The CDR3 length is 15 residues. Germline V lookup: CDR1 SGHKS, CDR2 YYEKEE (reference sequence). The CDR3 nucleotides read TGTGCCAGCAGCTCTAGCGTAAGCTCCTACAATGAGCAGTTCTTC. It encodes CASSSSVSSYNEQFF. Combining the CDR3 with reference TRBV5-5 and TRBJ2-1 gives the whole variable domain DAGVTQSPTHLIKTRGQQVTLRCSPISGHKSVSWYQQVLGQGPQFIFQYYEKEERGRGNFPDRFSARQFPNYSSELNVNALLLGDSALYLCASSSSVSSYNEQFFGPGTRLTVL.

The rearrangement joins TRBV6-4 to TRBJ2-2, with D hard to call. Per germline, CDR1 MRHNA and CDR2 SNTAGT. V gave up 6 bases and J gave up 2 bases, with 10 bases separating them. The CDR3 extends over 14 amino acids. CDR3 region: CASSLEYNTGELFF. The DNA of the CDR3 is TGTGCCAGCAGCCTCGAGTACAACACCGGGGAGCTGTTTTTT.

The chain is built from TRBV15 and TRBJ1-1; D unresolved. V gave up 1 base and J gave up 5 bases, with 11 bases separating them. The CDR3 loop spans 14 amino acids. CDR1 and CDR2 from the germline V gene are LNHNV and YYDKDF (reference sequence). The CDR3, as DNA: TGTGCCACCAGCAGAGGACCTATGGAGACTGAAGCTTTCTTT. As protein: CATSRGPMETEAFF.

The chain employs TRBV28 and TRBJ1-5, with no clear D. Looked up from germline, CDR1 is MDHEN and CDR2 is SYDVKM. The germline V and J ends were trimmed by 4 bases and 6 bases, with 10 bases remaining between them. The CDR3 spans 13 residues. CDR3 sequence: CASSSEGFQPQHF. In DNA form, the CDR3 reads TGTGCCAGCAGTTCCGAGGGTTTTCAGCCCCAGCATTTT.

The chain employs TRBV27 and TRBJ1-1; D is possibly TRBD1 (5 bases). Germline values: CDR1 MNHEY, CDR2 SMNVEV (reference sequence). The CDR3 runs to 15 residues. Trimming left V 0 bases short and J 5 bases short, with 13 bases between. The CDR3 loop reads CASSLSGRGWTEAFF. CDR3 in DNA: TGTGCCAGCAGTTTATCAGGTAGGGGCTGGACTGAAGCTTTCTTT.

This clone was observed a handful of times. The genes are TRBV18 and TRBJ2-4; D ambiguous. The ends were cut back, 9 bases at V and 6 bases at J, with 15 bases in the middle. Per the germline V gene, CDR1 is KGHSH and CDR2 is LQKENI. This CDR3 contains 13 residues. CDR3 sequence reads: CASSIGPRNIQYF. Here the CDR3 DNA reads TGTGCCAGTTCCATTGGGCCGAGAAACATTCAGTACTTC.

The J gene is TRBJ1-6, the V gene TRBV28, with a tentative D call TRBD1 (5 bases). The V end was cut by 7 bases, the J end by 10 bases, with 17 bases between. The CDR3 is 14 residues long. Germline V lookup: CDR1 MDHEN, CDR2 SYDVKM. CDR3 in amino acids: CASTPGGLESPLHF. CDR3 DNA: TGTGCCAGCACCCCCGGGGGTTTAGAGTCACCCCTCCACTTT.

V gene TRBV4-2 combines with J gene TRBJ2-1, with 10 bases aligning to TRBD1. Trimming took 0 bases from V and 8 from J; bases not matched to a gene: 10. The length of the CDR3 is 17 residues. Germline values: CDR1 LGHNA, CDR2 YNFKEQ. This CDR3 is CASSQELDRGKDDEQFF. The CDR3 DNA reads TGTGCCAGCAGCCAAGAGTTGGACAGGGGGAAGGATGATGAGCAGTTCTTC.